Below are 14 T cell receptor beta chains sequenced from a single sample in a study of human T cells and chemical hapten exposure. Time point: healthy volunteer bleed at 6 weeks. Before extraction, the whole blood was not fractionated, and total RNA was taken from it. TCRdb itself ran the RACE reads through MiXCR, one entry per CDR3 protein. The data show 55,000 to 75,000 distinct CDR3 sequences, around 6.1% seen once. Sequenced: whole blood. The receptors stem from a female donor in good health. Some clones in this sample may be carry-over from other donors' samples.

This clonotype was detected ten times or more. Here the CDR3 DNA reads TGTGCCAGCAGCTCCACCGCCCCAATCCCCTACGAGCAGTACTTC. This gives the protein CASSSTAPIPYEQYF. V is TRBV7-2 and J is TRBJ2-7; D not resolved. The CDR3 consists of 15 residues. Trimming cost V 4 bases and J 2 bases, with 15 bases left between them. CDR1 SGHTA and CDR2 FQGNSA come from the germline V gene. The full variable domain, in which reference TRBV7-2 and TRBJ2-7 provide the parts outside the CDR3, is GAGVSQSPSNKVTEKGKDVELRCDPISGHTALYWYRQSLGQGLEFLIYFQGNSAPDKSGLPSDRFSAERTGGSVSTLTIQRTQQEDSAVYLCASSSTAPIPYEQYFGPGTRLTVT.

V is TRBV7-2 and J is TRBJ1-5; D is possibly TRBD1 (6 bases). The CDR3 is 13 amino acids. CDR1 SGHTA and CDR2 FQGNSA come from the germline V gene. V gave up 4 bases and J gave up 4 bases, with 8 bases separating them. The CDR3 here is CASSSTGNQPQHF. CDR3 in DNA: TGTGCCAGCAGCTCTACAGGGAATCAGCCCCAGCATTTT.

This clonotype appeared a single time. The chain recombines TRBV7-9 with TRBJ2-3; no reliable D call. CDR3 length: 15 residues. Germline CDR1 and CDR2: SEHNR and FQNEAQ (reference sequence). The V gene lost 5 bases and the J gene lost 2 bases, with 14 bases spanning the gap. CDR3 residues: CASSPGPITTDTQYF. The CDR3 nucleotides are TGTGCCAGCAGCCCCGGACCAATAACCACAGATACGCAGTATTTT.

The J gene is TRBJ1-4, the V gene TRBV29-1; 7 bases line up with TRBD1. Trimming cost V 1 base and J 5 bases; bases outside gene matches: 7. The V gene's germline CDR1 is SQVTM and CDR2 ANQGSEA. The CDR3 runs to 15 residues. CDR3: CSVEARDSMNEKLFF. CDR3 coding DNA: TGCAGCGTTGAAGCCAGGGACAGTATGAATGAAAAACTGTTTTTT.

The sample holds a few counts of this clonotype. For the CDR3, the DNA is TGCAGCGTTAGGGACGACTGGGCCAACGTCCTGACTTTC. Translating it yields CSVRDDWANVLTF. This rearrangement joins TRBV29-1 to TRBJ2-6, with D perhaps TRBD1 or TRBD2 (5 bases each). The CDR3 extends over 13 amino acids. V was pared by 5 bases and J by 5 bases, with 10 bases between. Germline lookup yields CDR1 SQVTM and CDR2 ANQGSEA. Supplemented by reference TRBV29-1 and TRBJ2-6, the full variable domain reads SAVISQKPSRDICQRGTSLTIQCQVDSQVTMMFWYRQQPGQSLTLIATANQGSEATYESGFVIDKFPISRPNLTFSTLTVSNMSPEDSSIYLCSVRDDWANVLTFGAGSRLTVL.

Comment on this clonotype: With a much larger clone just one base away, this may be a read error. The chain employs TRBV20-1 and TRBJ2-7, with D possibly being TRBD2 (5 bases). Germline lookup yields CDR1 DFQATT and CDR2 SNEGSKA (reference sequence). The length of the CDR3 is 11 residues. The CDR3 spells CGASSVYEQYF. The CDR3 nucleotides read TGCGGTGCTAGCAGCGTTTACGAGCAGTACTTC.

This clonotype appeared a few times. This rearrangement joins TRBV7-9 to TRBJ2-1; unclear D gene. Per germline, CDR1 SEHNR and CDR2 FQNEAQ (reference sequence). The CDR3 is made up of 14 amino acids. V lost 1 base and J lost 2, with 6 bases in between. The CDR3 is CASSLGDPYNEQFF. The CDR3 DNA follows: TGTGCCAGCAGCTTAGGAGACCCCTACAATGAGCAGTTCTTC.

The genes are TRBV2 and TRBJ1-1, with 10 bases matching TRBD1. The CDR3 sequence is 17 residues long. CDR1 is SNHLY and CDR2 is FYNNEI in the germline V gene. Trimming cost V 3 bases and J 4 bases; bases outside gene matches: 11. The CDR3 loop is CASSDRDRGYGVTEAFF. CDR3 nucleotide sequence: TGTGCCAGCAGTGACCGGGACAGGGGTTACGGGGTCACTGAAGCTTTCTTT.

The gene calls are TRBV2 and TRBJ2-1; 9 nucleotides match TRBD2. J gave up 9 bases and V 5 bases, and 5 bases lay outside the gene matches. CDR1 SNHLY and CDR2 FYNNEI come from the germline V gene. CDR3 length equals 13 residues. The CDR3 loop is CASSPGTSFEQFF. CDR3 bases: TGTGCCAGCAGTCCCGGGACTAGCTTTGAGCAGTTCTTC.

This clonotype was picked up many times. The chain recombines TRBV7-2 with TRBJ2-4; 9 nucleotides agree with TRBD2. The CDR3 has 15 residues. CDR1 is SGHTA and CDR2 is FQGNSA in the germline V gene. After removal of 7 bases from V and 6 bases from J, the junction contained 10 bases not matched to a gene. CDR3 protein: CASTQERGAGNIQYF. CDR3 DNA: TGTGCCAGCACTCAAGAGCGGGGGGCAGGAAACATTCAGTACTTC. Drawing the rest from reference TRBV7-2 and TRBJ2-4, the complete variable domain is GAGVSQSPSNKVTEKGKDVELRCDPISGHTALYWYRQSLGQGLEFLIYFQGNSAPDKSGLPSDRFSAERTGGSVSTLTIQRTQQEDSAVYLCASTQERGAGNIQYFGAGTRLSVL.

The rearrangement joins TRBV6-1 to TRBJ1-2; no reliable D call. The germline CDR1 and CDR2 sequences are MNHNS and SASEGT. The V gene lost 2 bases and the J gene lost 6 bases, with 10 bases spanning the gap. The CDR3 spans 13 residues. The CDR3 DNA is TGTGCCAGCAGTGAACATCCCCGAGATGGCTACACCTTC. Its translation is CASSEHPRDGYTF.

This clonotype was seen many times. CDR3 amino acids: CASSQGPLYQYF. CDR3 DNA: TGTGCCAGCAGCCAGGGACCGCTATATCAGTACTTC. This chain connects TRBV5-6 to TRBJ2-7, with D perhaps assigned TRBD1 or TRBD2 (5 bases each). Germline V CDR1 and CDR2: SGHDT, YYEEEE. Trimming left V 4 bases short and J 10 bases short, with 15 bases between. This CDR3 is 12 amino acids long.

This clonotype was observed many times. The chain is built from TRBV10-3 and TRBJ2-1; D is ambiguous. The CDR3 length is 12 residues. Germline values: CDR1 ENHRY, CDR2 SYGVKD. Trimming took off 4 bases at V and 9 bases at J, with 10 bases between the two ends. The CDR3 bases are TGTGCCATCAGTGGTCTGGACCGTGAGCAGTTCTTC. Its protein is CAISGLDREQFF.

This clonotype was seen repeatedly, ten times or more. The chain carries TRBV5-5 and TRBJ1-2; 8 bases agree with TRBD1. This CDR3 region has 15 residues. V shed 4 bases and J 5 bases; nucleotides not matched to a gene: 10. Germline lookup yields CDR1 SGHKS and CDR2 YYEKEE (reference sequence). CDR3 nucleotides: TGTGCCAGCAGCAAGGGGGTGGGACAGGCGTATGGCTACACCTTC. Residues: CASSKGVGQAYGYTF.